This T cell receptor (beta chain) derives from a study of siplizumab effects on memory and regulatory T cells. Germline CDR1 and CDR2: KGHSH and LQKENI. This CDR3 region has 16 residues. The V end was cut by 3 bases, the J end by 1 base, with 15 bases between. Assayed TCR templates numbered roughly 10^5 for each sample. The data were produced by immunoSEQ multiplex PCR, yet TCRdb's version contains in-frame clones alone and is incomplete. The profile shows roughly 100,000 clones, over 85% of them singletons. This clonotype was obtained from a human donor in good health. V gene TRBV18 combines with J gene TRBJ1-1, with D perhaps matching TRBD1 (5 bases). Sequenced sample: Tregs sorted from blood. CDR3 sequence reads: CASSPPNDRGNTEAFF. The DNA for the CDR3 is TGTGCCAGCTCACCTCCTAATGACAGAGGGAACACTGAAGCTTTCTTT.